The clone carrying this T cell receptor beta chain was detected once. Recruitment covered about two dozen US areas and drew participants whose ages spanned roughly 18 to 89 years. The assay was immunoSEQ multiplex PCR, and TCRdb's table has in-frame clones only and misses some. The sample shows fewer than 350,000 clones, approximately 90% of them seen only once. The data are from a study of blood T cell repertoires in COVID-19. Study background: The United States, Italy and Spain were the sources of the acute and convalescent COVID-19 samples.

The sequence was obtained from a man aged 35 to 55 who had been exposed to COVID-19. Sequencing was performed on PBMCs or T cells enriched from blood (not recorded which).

CDR3 in DNA: TGCGCCAGCAGCCAGGTCACAGGGGCCGACGAGCAGTACTTC. Protein: CASSQVTGADEQYF. This chain links TRBV4-1 with TRBJ2-7; 7 bases fit TRBD1. Unmatched junction bases numbered 7, after V lost 3 bases and J lost 5 bases. CDR3 size: 14 residues. Germline values: CDR1 MGHRA, CDR2 YSYEKL.